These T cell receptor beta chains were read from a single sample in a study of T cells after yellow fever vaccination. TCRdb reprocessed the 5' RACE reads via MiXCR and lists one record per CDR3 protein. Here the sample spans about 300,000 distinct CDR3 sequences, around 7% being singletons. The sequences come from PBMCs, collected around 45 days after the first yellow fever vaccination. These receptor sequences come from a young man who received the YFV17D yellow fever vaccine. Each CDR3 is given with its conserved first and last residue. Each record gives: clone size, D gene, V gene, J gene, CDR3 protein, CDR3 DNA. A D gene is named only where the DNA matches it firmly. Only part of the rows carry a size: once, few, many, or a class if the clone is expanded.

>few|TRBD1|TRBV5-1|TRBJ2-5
CASSLQGTYQETQYF
TGCGCCAGCAGCTTACAGGGGACGTACCAAGAGACCCAGTACTTC
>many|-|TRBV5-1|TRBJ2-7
CASRSSYEQYF
TGCGCCAGCAGGAGCTCCTACGAGCAGTACTTC
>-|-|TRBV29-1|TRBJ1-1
CSVDSGALGGYTEAFF
TGCAGCGTTGACTCCGGGGCGCTAGGGGGTTACACTGAAGCTTTCTTT
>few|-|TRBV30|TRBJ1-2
CAWSISYGYTF
TGTGCCTGGAGTATAAGTTATGGCTACACCTTC
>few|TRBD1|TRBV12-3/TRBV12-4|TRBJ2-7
CASSSGQGDEQYF
TGTGCCAGCAGTTCGGGACAGGGGGACGAGCAGTACTTC
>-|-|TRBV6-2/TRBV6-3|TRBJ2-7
CASSYRGFSYEQYF
TGTGCCAGCAGTTACCGGGGGTTCTCCTACGAGCAGTACTTC
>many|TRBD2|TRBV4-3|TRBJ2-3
CASSQETSGGADTQYF
TGCGCCAGCAGCCAAGAAACTAGCGGGGGGGCAGATACGCAGTATTTT
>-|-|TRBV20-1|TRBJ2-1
CSAGGESLSNEQFF
TGCAGTGCCGGTGGGGAGAGTCTTAGTAATGAGCAGTTCTTC
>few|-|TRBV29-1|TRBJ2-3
CSVARGSGDTQYF
TGCAGCGTTGCAAGAGGGAGTGGAGATACGCAGTATTTT
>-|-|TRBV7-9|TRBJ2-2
CASSEAADTGELFF
TGTGCCAGCAGCGAAGCCGCCGACACCGGGGAGCTGTTTTTT
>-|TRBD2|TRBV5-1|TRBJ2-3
CASSLAGGDWDTQYF
TGCGCCAGCAGCTTGGCGGGGGGAGACTGGGATACGCAGTATTTT
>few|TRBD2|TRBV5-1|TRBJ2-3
CASNPAGFPDTQYF
TGCGCCAGCAATCCAGCGGGGTTCCCCGATACGCAGTATTTT
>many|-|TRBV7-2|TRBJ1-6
CASSYANSPLHF
TGTGCCAGCAGCTACGCAAATTCACCCCTCCACTTT
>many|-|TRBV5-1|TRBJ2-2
CASSFQVGGELFF
TGCGCCAGCAGCTTCCAAGTTGGCGGGGAGCTGTTTTTT
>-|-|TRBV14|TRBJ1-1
CASSQGGLTEAFF
TGTGCCAGCAGCCAAGGGGGTTTGACTGAAGCTTTCTTT
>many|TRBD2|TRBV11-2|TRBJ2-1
CASSYPLLAGGPPEQFF
TGTGCCAGCAGCTACCCCCTACTAGCGGGGGGGCCCCCCGAGCAGTTCTTC
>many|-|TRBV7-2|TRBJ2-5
CASSFRAETQYF
TGTGCCAGCAGCTTCAGGGCTGAGACCCAGTACTTC
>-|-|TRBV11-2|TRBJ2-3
CASSILASPPTSTDTQSF
TGTGCCAGCAGCATTCTAGCGAGCCCCCCTACATCCACAGATACGCAGTCTTTT
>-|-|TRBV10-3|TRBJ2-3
CAISGGVTDTQYF
TGTGCCATCAGTGGGGGCGTCACAGATACGCAGTATTTT
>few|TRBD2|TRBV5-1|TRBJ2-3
CASSWGLQSSTDTQYF
TGCGCCAGCAGTTGGGGACTACAATCTAGCACAGATACGCAGTATTTT
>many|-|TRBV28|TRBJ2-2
CASSFQGLTGELFF
TGTGCCAGCAGTTTCCAGGGCCTCACCGGGGAGCTGTTTTTT
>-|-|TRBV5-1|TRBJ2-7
CASRGGGQLFNSYEQYF
TGCGCCAGCAGGGGGGGAGGACAGCTCTTCAACTCCTACGAGCAGTACTTC
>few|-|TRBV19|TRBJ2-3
CATAPLVSRRTDTQYF
TGTGCCACAGCCCCACTAGTTTCCCGGCGCACAGATACGCAGTATTTT
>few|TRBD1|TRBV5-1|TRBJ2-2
CASSRDSNTGELFF
TGCGCCAGCAGCCGGGACAGCAACACCGGGGAGCTGTTTTTT
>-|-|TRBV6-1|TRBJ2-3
CASTPRDTGIGADTQYF
TGTGCCAGCACCCCTCGGGACACAGGGATAGGGGCAGATACGCAGTATTTT
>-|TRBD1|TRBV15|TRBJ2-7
CATSQWWGRGLGEQYF
TGTGCCACCAGCCAGTGGTGGGGCAGGGGGTTAGGCGAGCAGTACTTC
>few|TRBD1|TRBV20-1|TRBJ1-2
CSASPQGGGYYGYTF
TGCAGTGCTAGTCCTCAGGGAGGGGGCTACTATGGCTACACCTTC
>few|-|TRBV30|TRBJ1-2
CAWSMGNYGYTF
TGTGCCTGGAGTATGGGCAACTATGGCTACACCTTC
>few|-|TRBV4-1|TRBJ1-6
CASSQGGGRDSPLHF
TGCGCCAGCAGCCAAGGTGGTGGAAGGGATTCACCCCTCCACTTT
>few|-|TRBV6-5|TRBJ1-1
CASRPGDTEAFF
TGTGCCAGCAGGCCCGGGGACACTGAAGCTTTCTTT
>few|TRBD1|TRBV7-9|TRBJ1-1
CASSMDRGLSEAFF
TGTGCCAGCAGCATGGACAGGGGGCTCTCTGAAGCTTTCTTT
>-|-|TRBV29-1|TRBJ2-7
CSVLGTYEQYF
TGCAGCGTCCTCGGGACCTACGAGCAGTACTTC
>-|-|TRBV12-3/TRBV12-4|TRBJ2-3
CASSLRDSDTDTQYF
TGTGCCAGCAGTTTACGGGACTCAGACACAGATACGCAGTATTTT
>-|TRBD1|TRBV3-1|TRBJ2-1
CASSQARDRVYNEQFF
TGTGCCAGCAGCCAAGCCCGGGACAGGGTATACAATGAGCAGTTCTTC
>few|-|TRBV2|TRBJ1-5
CASSELLGNLRENQPQHF
TGTGCCAGCAGTGAACTTCTGGGGAACCTCCGGGAGAATCAGCCCCAGCATTTT
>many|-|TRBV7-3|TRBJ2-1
CASSLQGGNEQFF
TGTGCCAGCAGCTTACAGGGGGGCAATGAGCAGTTCTTC
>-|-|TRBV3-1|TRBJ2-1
CASSPYGQYNEQFF
TGTGCCAGCAGCCCCTACGGGCAGTACAATGAGCAGTTCTTC
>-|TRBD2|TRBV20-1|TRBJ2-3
CSARVAGGTDTQYF
TGCAGTGCTAGAGTAGCGGGGGGCACAGATACGCAGTATTTT
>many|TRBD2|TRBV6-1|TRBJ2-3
CASRMKRGPTDTQYF
TGTGCCAGCAGGATGAAGCGGGGCCCCACAGATACGCAGTATTTT
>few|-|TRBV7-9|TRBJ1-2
CASSLNTDGYTF
TGTGCCAGCAGCTTAAACACCGATGGCTACACCTTC
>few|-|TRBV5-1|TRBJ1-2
CASSLVLNYGYTF
TGCGCCAGCAGCTTGGTTCTTAACTATGGCTACACCTTC
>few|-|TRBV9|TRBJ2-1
CASSVAGGGGNEQFF
TGTGCCAGCAGCGTAGCCGGGGGTGGGGGGAATGAGCAGTTCTTC